The 28 T cell receptor beta chains listed next were all sequenced from one sample in a study of shared clonotypes between healthy human individuals. This table comes from immunoSEQ multiplex PCR, and its TCRdb copy is limited to in-frame clones, with some not included. The sample holds about 1 million clones; 75% are singletons and the top ten take over 1.3%. Sequencing was done on a sample of memory CD4+ T cells sorted from blood. The subset is: CD45RA-negative fraction. These receptors were collected from a young man in good health.

The chain combines TRBV2 with TRBJ2-3; D gene uncertain. The CDR3 is 14 residues long. Deletions cut 8 bases from V and 2 bases from J, with 14 bases between. CDR1 is SNHLY, CDR2 FYNNEI, per germline. The DNA of the CDR3 is TGTGCCAGCGGGTGGACCCTTTACACAGATACGCAGTATTTT. It translates to CASGWTLYTDTQYF. Together with reference TRBV2 and TRBJ2-3, the CDR3 gives the full variable domain: EPEVTQTPSHQVTQMGQEVILRCVPISNHLYFYWYRQILGQKVEFLVSFYNNEISEKSEIFDDQFSVERPDGSNFTLKIRSTKLEDSAMYFCASGWTLYTDTQYFGPGTRLTVL.

The rearrangement joins TRBV10-3 to TRBJ2-5; D is possibly TRBD2 (5 bases). V lost 4 bases, J lost 5 bases, and 17 bases lay in between. This CDR3 region has 15 residues. From germline, CDR1 is ENHRY and CDR2 SYGVKD. DNA for the CDR3: TGTGCCATCAGTGGTTCAGGAGGCTGGGAGGAGACCCAGTACTTC. As protein: CAISGSGGWEETQYF.

The chain joins TRBV30 to TRBJ1-5, with 7 bases that match TRBD1. Germline-derived CDR1 and CDR2 are GTSNPN and SVGIG (reference sequence). The CDR3 is made up of 17 amino acids. Trimming removed 1 base from V and 3 bases from J; junction bases left unmatched: 12. The CDR3 DNA is TGTGCCTGGAGTGATCAAGACAGGGACGCGTTCAATCAGCCCCAGCATTTT. Translating it yields CAWSDQDRDAFNQPQHF.

The CDR3 coding sequence is TGTGCCTGGGGAGGGACAGCCACAGATACGCAGTATTTT. It yields the protein CAWGGTATDTQYF. V and J are TRBV30 and TRBJ2-3, with D possibly matching TRBD1 (7 bases). The CDR3 totals 13 residues. V was trimmed by 5 bases and J by 2 bases, leaving 11 bases between them. The V gene's germline CDR1 is GTSNPN and CDR2 SVGIG (reference sequence).

The chain links TRBV28 to TRBJ2-3; TRBD2 matches at 9 bases. Germline V gene lookup returns CDR1 MDHEN and CDR2 SYDVKM. Trimming removed 4 bases from V and 1 base from J; junction bases left unmatched: 6. CDR3 length: 16 amino acids. CDR3 nucleotides: TGTGCCAGCAGTTCATACGGACTAGCGCGCACAGATACGCAGTATTTT. This encodes CASSSYGLARTDTQYF. Looking up the rest from reference TRBV28 and TRBJ2-3 gives the full variable domain: DVKVTQSSRYLVKRTGEKVFLECVQDMDHENMFWYRQDPGLGLRLIYFSYDVKMKEKGDIPEGYSVSREKKERFSLILESASTNQTSMYLCASSSYGLARTDTQYFGPGTRLTVL.

In its sample, this clone was seen a few times. The chain uses TRBV29-1 and TRBJ2-1; weak D call: TRBD2 (7 bases). CDR3 length equals 13 residues. Between the trimmed V and J ends, which lost 7 bases and 7 bases, there was a span of 17 bases. In germline, CDR1 is SQVTM, CDR2 ANQGSEA. The CDR3 is CSGVPGGQNEQFF. CDR3 nucleotides: TGCAGCGGTGTTCCGGGGGGCCAAAATGAGCAGTTCTTC.

In its sample, this clone was seen a few times. The J gene is TRBJ1-3, the V gene TRBV30; perhaps TRBD1 as D (5 bases). V gave up 4 bases and J gave up 4 bases, with 20 bases separating them. Germline V gene lookup returns CDR1 GTSNPN and CDR2 SVGIG (reference sequence). The length of the CDR3 is 16 residues. In nucleotides, the CDR3 is TGTGCCTGGAACCCGGCCAGCAGGGAGGGAGGAAACACCATATATTTT. Translation: CAWNPASREGGNTIYF.

This clone was detected only a few times. The chain uses TRBV28 and TRBJ2-3; a possible D gene is TRBD2 (7 bases). Germline V gene sequence: CDR1 MDHEN, CDR2 SYDVKM. V lost 8 bases and J lost 2, with 14 bases in between. This CDR3 spans 14 amino acids. The CDR3 sequence: CASSRGGYTDTQYF. CDR3 sequence (DNA): TGTGCCAGCTCTCGCGGGGGCTACACAGATACGCAGTATTTT.

Only one count was recorded for this clone. The chain has TRBV5-6 and TRBJ2-5; D may be TRBD2 (6 bases). This CDR3 has 16 residues. Trimming cost V 0 bases and J 2 bases, with 14 bases left between them. CDR1 is SGHDT, CDR2 YYEEEE, per germline. Written as DNA, the CDR3 is TGTGCCAGCAGCTTGGACCAACCAGGAGGGCAAGAGACCCAGTACTTC. The encoded protein is CASSLDQPGGQETQYF.

The chain recombines TRBV5-4 with TRBJ2-3; the D call may be TRBD1 or TRBD2 (5 bases each). The ends were cut back, 3 bases at V and 0 bases at J, with 11 bases in the middle. CDR1 SGHNT and CDR2 YYREEE come from the germline V gene (reference sequence). The length of the CDR3 is 15 residues. In DNA form, the CDR3 reads TGTGCCAGCAGCTCGCCGGGACCGAGCACAGATACGCAGTATTTT. This codes for CASSSPGPSTDTQYF.

Ten or more counts support this clone. V is TRBV7-3 and J is TRBJ2-6; 7 bases fit TRBD1. CDR3 length equals 17 residues. Germline values: CDR1 SGHTA, CDR2 FQGTGA. V shed 8 bases and J 2 bases; nucleotides not matched to a gene: 12. The CDR3 DNA reads TGTGCCAGCGGTAAACAACCTGGGACAGCTGGGGCCAACGTCCTGACTTTC. Protein product: CASGKQPGTAGANVLTF.

The chain uses TRBV10-2 and TRBJ2-7, with 7 bases matching TRBD2. Per germline, CDR1 WSHSY and CDR2 SAAADI. The junction had 6 bases not matched to a gene; V was cut back by 4 bases and J by 3 bases. The CDR3 length is 14 residues. The DNA of the CDR3 is TGCGCCAGCAGTGCGGAGCGGGACCTCTACGAGCAGTACTTC. Translation gives CASSAERDLYEQYF.

The chain combines TRBV2 with TRBJ1-5; 7 bases align to TRBD1. Germline V CDR1 and CDR2: SNHLY, FYNNEI. V was pared by 4 bases and J by 0 bases, with 9 bases of the junction left unmatched. CDR3 length: 17 amino acids. CDR3 nucleotides: TGTGCCAGCAGTGCTCCGCCGACAGGGATTAGCAATCAGCCCCAGCATTTT. Its protein is CASSAPPTGISNQPQHF. Full variable domain (outside the CDR3, taken from reference TRBV2 and TRBJ1-5): EPEVTQTPSHQVTQMGQEVILRCVPISNHLYFYWYRQILGQKVEFLVSFYNNEISEKSEIFDDQFSVERPDGSNFTLKIRSTKLEDSAMYFCASSAPPTGISNQPQHFGDGTRLSIL.

The rearrangement uses TRBV7-2 and TRBJ2-7, with TRBD2 identical over 8 bases. The germline CDR1 and CDR2 sequences are SGHTA and FQGNSA. V lost 5 bases, J lost 4 bases, and 10 bases stayed unmatched. The CDR3 consists of 15 residues. The CDR3 DNA is TGTGCCAGCAGCACAAGCGGGAGCTATACTTACGAGCAGTACTTC. Protein product: CASSTSGSYTYEQYF.

About this clone itself: Other DNA sequences in the same sample also yield this CDR3. CDR3 DNA sequence: TGCGCCAGCAGCCAAGGGTGGGGCGAGCAGTACTTC. It specifies CASSQGWGEQYF. The V gene is TRBV4-1, the J gene TRBJ2-7; D gene ambiguous. Per germline, CDR1 MGHRA and CDR2 YSYEKL. V shed 1 base and J shed 6 bases, with 7 bases lying between them. This CDR3 has 12 amino acids.

This clone came up a few times. In the same sample, other DNA sequences code for this CDR3. This chain links TRBV5-1 with TRBJ2-7; D perhaps matches TRBD1 (6 bases). This CDR3 contains 12 residues. V was trimmed by 4 bases and J by 3 bases, leaving 8 bases between them. Germline V lookup: CDR1 SGHRS, CDR2 YFSETQ. CDR3 bases: TGCGCCAGCAGCCCGGACAGCTACGAGCAGTACTTC. It specifies CASSPDSYEQYF.

This chain connects TRBV6-5 to TRBJ2-7; TRBD2 is a possible D gene (5 bases). The CDR3 totals 15 residues. V lost 4 bases to trimming and J lost 4 bases, with 17 bases between them. Germline V gene data show CDR1 as MNHEY and CDR2 as SVGAGI. CDR3: CASSSEGLSDYEQYF. The CDR3 DNA follows: TGTGCCAGCAGTTCAGAGGGTCTCTCGGATTACGAGCAGTACTTC.

This clone occurred a few times. The rearrangement uses TRBV7-9 and TRBJ2-2; 9 bases agree with TRBD1. Trimming cost V 6 bases and J 4 bases; bases outside gene matches: 6. The CDR3 totals 15 residues. Germline CDR1 reads SEHNR; CDR2 reads FQNEAQ (reference sequence). CDR3 region: CASSPGQGSTGELFF. CDR3 sequence (DNA): TGTGCCAGCAGTCCGGGACAGGGTAGCACCGGGGAGCTGTTTTTT.

This chain uses TRBV28 with TRBJ1-2, with TRBD1 matching over 8 bases. Germline CDR1 and CDR2: MDHEN and SYDVKM. The trim removed 1 base at V and 6 bases at J, leaving 10 bases unmatched. The CDR3 sequence is 16 residues long. CDR3 in DNA: TGTGCCAGCAGTTTATTGTCTTCAGGGGGCGCCAATGGCTACACCTTC. This encodes CASSLLSSGGANGYTF.

The gene calls are TRBV19 and TRBJ1-5; D is ambiguous. The CDR3 sequence is 15 residues long. In germline, CDR1 is LNHDA, CDR2 SQIVND (reference sequence). V dropped 5 bases and J dropped 1 base, with 12 bases sitting between them. The CDR3: CASSVGEMSNQPQHF. As DNA, the CDR3 is TGTGCCAGTAGTGTTGGGGAGATGAGCAATCAGCCCCAGCATTTT.

This sequence joins TRBV30 and TRBJ2-5, with D tentatively TRBD2 (5 bases). The CDR3 length is 15 residues. Looked up from germline, CDR1 is GTSNPN and CDR2 is SVGIG (reference sequence). Between the trimmed V and J ends, which lost 1 base and 2 bases, there was a span of 14 bases. The CDR3 protein is CAWSGPSTHQETQYF. CDR3 sequence (DNA): TGTGCCTGGAGTGGGCCTAGCACCCATCAAGAGACCCAGTACTTC.

The chain combines TRBV5-1 with TRBJ1-6, with 9 nucleotides matching TRBD1. The junction had 6 bases not matched to a gene; V was cut back by 0 bases and J by 5 bases. Germline V CDR1 and CDR2: SGHRS, YFSETQ. This CDR3 has 17 residues. This chain's CDR3 is CASSLATGGFDNSPLHF. The CDR3 DNA reads TGCGCCAGCAGCTTGGCCACAGGGGGCTTCGATAATTCACCCCTCCACTTT.

This clone occurred a few times. V usage is TRBV21-1 and J usage is TRBJ1-5. TRBV21-1 is termed a pseudogene. The CDR3 is 17 amino acids. CDR3 sequence (DNA): TGTGCCAGCAGCAACCGCGCAGGGGGGGATAGCAATCAGCCCCAGCATTTT. Translated, it gives CASSNRAGGDSNQPQHF.

This clone occurred a few times. The chain employs TRBV5-4 and TRBJ1-1; maybe TRBD1 (5 bases). V was cut by 3 bases and J by 2 bases, with 14 bases left in between. Germline CDR1 is SGHNT and CDR2 is YYREEE (reference sequence). CDR3 size: 15 residues. The CDR3 is CASSSSGTVNTEAFF. CDR3 coding DNA: TGTGCCAGCAGCTCATCCGGGACGGTTAACACTGAAGCTTTCTTT.

This clone was detected ten times or more. J is TRBJ2-1 and V is TRBV6-4, with a tentative D call TRBD1 (5 bases). The germline V and J ends were trimmed by 5 bases and 6 bases, with 11 bases remaining between them. The CDR3 covers 13 residues. Germline assignment: CDR1 MRHNA and CDR2 SNTAGT. In DNA form, the CDR3 reads TGTGCCAGCAGTTCTCAAAGGGGCAATGAGCAGTTCTTC. It encodes CASSSQRGNEQFF.

This chain links TRBV9 with TRBJ2-5; 12 positions match TRBD2. The CDR3 is 15 amino acids. J was trimmed by 5 bases and V by 3 bases; bases with no gene match: 5. Looked up from germline, CDR1 is SGDLS and CDR2 is YYNGEE. The CDR3 coding sequence is TGTGCCAGCAGCGCCGGACTAGCGGGAACGGAGACCCAGTACTTC. Protein product: CASSAGLAGTETQYF.

The chain employs TRBV5-1 and TRBJ2-7; D is unclear. CDR1 is SGHRS, CDR2 YFSETQ, per germline. The CDR3 sequence is 12 residues long. Trimming left V 2 bases short and J 5 bases short, with 8 bases between. CDR3 sequence reads: CASSFGRDEQYF. CDR3 in DNA: TGCGCCAGCAGCTTCGGCCGAGACGAGCAGTACTTC.

Remarks on this clone: Being one base from a much bigger clone, this may be a read error. This rearrangement joins TRBV19 to TRBJ2-2, with D possibly being TRBD2 (6 bases). CDR3 length: 16 residues. The V end was cut by 5 bases, the J end by 3 bases, with 16 bases between. Germline V gene lookup returns CDR1 LNHDA and CDR2 SQIVND (reference sequence). CDR3: CASSPGGGYDTGELFF. The CDR3 DNA follows: TGTGCCAGTAGTCCGGGTGGGGGGTATGACACCGGGGAGCTGTTTTTT.